The clone carrying this T cell receptor beta chain is medium-sized in the sample. The antigen is not known. The entry originates in a study of neurological immune-mediated disorders. V was cut by 1 base and J by 11 bases, with 20 bases left in between. Looked up from germline, CDR1 is MGHRA and CDR2 is YSYEKL. CDR3 size: 16 residues. The healthy controls volunteered at a blood bank in Maryland, USA. It was from 2 million PBMCs stored at -80 C that the unsorted libraries were obtained. The study, taken as a whole, reports: No expanded-clone CDR3 amino acid sequence recurred across subjects, suggesting private TCR-beta repertoires.

TCRdb re-derived calls from the 5' RACE reads in MiXCR, one entry per CDR3 protein. Here the sample spans tens of thousands of distinct CDR3 sequences, more than 6.5% being singletons. Sequencing was done on a sample of PBMCs. The chain is built from TRBV4-1 and TRBJ1-4; a possible D gene is TRBD1 (6 bases). The source of this sequence is a woman in her thirties or forties in good health. This CDR3 is CASSQVTGYSRVKLFF. CDR3 bases: TGCGCCAGCAGCCAAGTGACAGGCTATTCCCGAGTTAAACTGTTTTTT.